This is a list of T cell receptor beta chains from one sample in a study of blood T cell repertoires in COVID-19. The method was immunoSEQ multiplex PCR; TCRdb's version includes in-frame clones alone and lacks a portion of them. The table lists 120,000 to 150,000 clones, about 87% of them singletons. The sequenced sample consisted of PBMCs or T cells enriched from blood (not recorded which). The origin of the receptors is a man aged 45-65 years in a cohort exposed to, infected with or recovered from COVID-19 (not recorded which). Each CDR3 is given without its conserved first and last residue.

v_gene	j_gene	CDR3aa
TRBV27	TRBJ1-1	ASSPHATNTEAF
TRBV5-1	TRBJ2-7	ASSLRQSYEQY
TRBV7-7	TRBJ2-5	ASSLVVAGGPGETQY
TRBV7-3	TRBJ2-1	ASSLGQGEVEQF
TRBV10-1	TRBJ2-2	ASSDLFTGELF
TRBV3-1/TRBV3-2	TRBJ2-7	ASSQGGTSPYEQY
TRBV5-1	TRBJ2-3	ASSSASGGRGDTQY
TRBV5-6	TRBJ1-6	ASSGDKGSPLH
TRBV18	TRBJ2-1	ASSPGTSGYNEQF
TRBV7-9	TRBJ2-3	ASGRKAGVEDTQY
TRBV5-1	TRBJ2-1	ASSLGGIRNEQF
TRBV9	TRBJ2-5	ASSVGPSGRGQETQY
TRBV9	TRBJ1-3	ASSPLGGLDPGNTIY
TRBV20-1	TRBJ2-5	SAPDRETQY
TRBV30	TRBJ1-4	AWSSGKNEKLF
TRBV5-4	TRBJ2-1	ASSPREFNEQF
TRBV5-1	TRBJ1-1	ASSLEQLQTNTEAF
TRBV7-9	TRBJ2-7	ASSETVLYEQY
TRBV2	TRBJ2-7	ASNLLGTSGGEQY
TRBV3-1/TRBV3-2	TRBJ2-1	ASSPLPSGSFNEQF
TRBV11-2	TRBJ2-1	ASNGPLALLYNEQF
TRBV6-5	TRBJ1-2	ASTDRVSPYT
TRBV5-1	TRBJ2-5	ASSLSGGEETQY
TRBV10-3	TRBJ2-5	AISESRETQY
TRBV10-3	TRBJ2-7	AISGARDRVNEQY
TRBV4-3	TRBJ1-1	ASSLQGAGTEAF
TRBV9	TRBJ2-7	ASSVGGTAYEQY
TRBV20-1	TRBJ1-1	SASWRAGTEAF
TRBV30	TRBJ1-5	GQRIDFYSNQPQH
TRBV14	TRBJ2-1	ASSQYGTGRGEQF
TRBV6-4	TRBJ1-6	ASRAQGNSPLH
TRBV7-9	TRBJ2-2	ASSLGLAGGTGELF
TRBV19	TRBJ2-1	ASTFYGGKPYNEQF
TRBV19	TRBJ1-1	ASSQDTMNTEAF
TRBV6-6	TRBJ1-6	ASSRTTPKVGNSPLH
TRBV5-4	TRBJ2-3	ASSYQSATDTQY
TRBV9	TRBJ2-7	ASSVGSGTSYEQY
TRBV5-4	TRBJ2-1	ASSLKGGGEDEQF
TRBV6-5	TRBJ1-2	ASSTGQGYGYT
TRBV7-9	TRBJ2-4	ASSHRLAAKNIQY
TRBV9	TRBJ2-3	ASSVGTSETTQY
TRBV7-8	TRBJ1-2	ASSLGGTSYGYT
TRBV12-3/TRBV12-4	TRBJ2-5	ASGTSGRVTQY
TRBV6-2/TRBV6-3	TRBJ1-5	ASSYSIWRRSNSNQPQH
TRBV5-1	TRBJ1-2	ASSLGGQGVFGGYT